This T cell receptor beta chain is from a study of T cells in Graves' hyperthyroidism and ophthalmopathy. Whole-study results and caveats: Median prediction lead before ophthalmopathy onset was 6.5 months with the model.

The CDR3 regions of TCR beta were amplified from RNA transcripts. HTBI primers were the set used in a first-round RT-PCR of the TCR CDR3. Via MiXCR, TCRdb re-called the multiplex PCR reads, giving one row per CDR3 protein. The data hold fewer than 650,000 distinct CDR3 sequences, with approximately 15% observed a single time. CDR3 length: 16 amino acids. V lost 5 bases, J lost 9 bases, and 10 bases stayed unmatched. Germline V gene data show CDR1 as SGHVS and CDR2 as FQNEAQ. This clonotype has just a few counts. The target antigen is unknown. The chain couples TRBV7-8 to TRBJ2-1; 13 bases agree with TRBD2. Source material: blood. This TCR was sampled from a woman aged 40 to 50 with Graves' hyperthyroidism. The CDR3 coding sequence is TGTGCCAGCAGCCCCATTGGACTAGCGGGAGACGGTGAGCAGTTCTTC. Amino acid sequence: CASSPIGLAGDGEQFF.